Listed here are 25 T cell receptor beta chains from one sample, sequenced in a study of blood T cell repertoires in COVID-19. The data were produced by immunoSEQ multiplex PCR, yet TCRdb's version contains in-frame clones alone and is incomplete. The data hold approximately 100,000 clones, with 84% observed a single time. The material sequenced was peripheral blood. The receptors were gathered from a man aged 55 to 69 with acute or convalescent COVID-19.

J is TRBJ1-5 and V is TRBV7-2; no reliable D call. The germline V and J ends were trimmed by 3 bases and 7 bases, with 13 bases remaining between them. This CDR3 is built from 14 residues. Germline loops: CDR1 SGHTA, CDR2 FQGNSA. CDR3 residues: CASSFNGEKQPQHF. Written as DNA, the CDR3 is TGTGCCAGCAGCTTTAACGGGGAGAAACAGCCCCAGCATTTT.

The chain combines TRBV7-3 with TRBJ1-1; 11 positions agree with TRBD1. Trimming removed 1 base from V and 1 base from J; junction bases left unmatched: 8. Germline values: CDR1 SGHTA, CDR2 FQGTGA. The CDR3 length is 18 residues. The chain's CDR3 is CASSLSPTGQGANTEAFF. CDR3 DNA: TGTGCCAGCAGCTTAAGCCCCACCGGACAGGGGGCGAACACTGAAGCTTTCTTT.

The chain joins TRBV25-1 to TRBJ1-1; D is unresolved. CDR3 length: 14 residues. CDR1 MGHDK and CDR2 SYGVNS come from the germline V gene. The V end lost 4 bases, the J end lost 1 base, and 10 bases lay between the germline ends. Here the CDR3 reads CASSVSHRNTEAFF. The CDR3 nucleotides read TGTGCCAGCAGTGTATCACACAGGAACACTGAAGCTTTCTTT.

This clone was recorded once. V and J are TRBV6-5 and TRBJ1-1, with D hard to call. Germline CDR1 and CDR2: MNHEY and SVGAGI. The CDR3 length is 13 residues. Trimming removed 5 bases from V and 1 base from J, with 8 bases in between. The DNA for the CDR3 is TGTGCCAGCAGTCAAACGGGGAACACTGAAGCTTTCTTT. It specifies CASSQTGNTEAFF.

The CDR3 DNA sequence: TGTGCCAGTAGTAGCCCGACAGGGACCACTTACCTGAGTAACACTGAAGCTTTCTTT. This sequence encodes CASSSPTGTTYLSNTEAFF. The chain employs TRBV19 and TRBJ1-1; 7 bases are a match to TRBD1. Germline CDR1 and CDR2: LNHDA and SQIVND (reference sequence). The CDR3 spans 19 residues. After removal of 4 bases from V and 2 bases from J, the junction contained 19 bases not matched to a gene.

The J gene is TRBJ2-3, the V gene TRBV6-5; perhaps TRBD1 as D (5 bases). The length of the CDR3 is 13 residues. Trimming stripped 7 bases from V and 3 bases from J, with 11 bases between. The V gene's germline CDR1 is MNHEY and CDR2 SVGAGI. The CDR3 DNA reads TGTGCCAGCAAGGGGCCCCGAACAGATACGCAGTATTTT. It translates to CASKGPRTDTQYF.

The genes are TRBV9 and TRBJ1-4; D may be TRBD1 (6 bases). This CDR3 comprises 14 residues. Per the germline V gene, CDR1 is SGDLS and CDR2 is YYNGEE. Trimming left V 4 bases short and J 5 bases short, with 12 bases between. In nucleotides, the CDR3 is TGTGCCAGCAGCCCCTTGGGGACAAATGAAAAACTGTTTTTT. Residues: CASSPLGTNEKLFF.

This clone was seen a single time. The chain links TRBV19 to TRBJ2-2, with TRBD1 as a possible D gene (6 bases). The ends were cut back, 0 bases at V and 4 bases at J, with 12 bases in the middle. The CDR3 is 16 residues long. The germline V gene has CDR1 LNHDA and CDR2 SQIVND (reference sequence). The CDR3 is CASSIDLRGGTGELFF. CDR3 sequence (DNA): TGTGCCAGTAGTATAGATCTCAGGGGCGGCACCGGGGAGCTGTTTTTT.

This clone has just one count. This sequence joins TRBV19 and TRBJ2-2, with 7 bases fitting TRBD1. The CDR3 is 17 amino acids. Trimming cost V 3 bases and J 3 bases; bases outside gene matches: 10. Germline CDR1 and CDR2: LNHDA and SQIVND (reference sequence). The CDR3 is CASSIPTGDSDTGELFF. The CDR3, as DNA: TGTGCCAGTAGTATCCCTACAGGGGATTCTGACACCGGGGAGCTGTTTTTT.

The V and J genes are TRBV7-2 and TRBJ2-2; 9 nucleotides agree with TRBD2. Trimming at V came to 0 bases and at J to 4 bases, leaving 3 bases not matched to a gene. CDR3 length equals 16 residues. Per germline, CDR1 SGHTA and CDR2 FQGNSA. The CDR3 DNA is TGTGCCAGCAGCTTAGCGAGCGGGGGGACCACCGGGGAGCTGTTTTTT. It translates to CASSLASGGTTGELFF.

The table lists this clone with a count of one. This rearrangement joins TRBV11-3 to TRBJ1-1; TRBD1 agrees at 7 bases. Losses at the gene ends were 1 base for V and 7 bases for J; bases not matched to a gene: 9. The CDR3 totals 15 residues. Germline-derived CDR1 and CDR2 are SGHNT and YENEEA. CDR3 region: CASSLGGGGSNEAFF. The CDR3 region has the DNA TGTGCCAGCAGCTTAGGTGGAGGGGGCTCGAATGAAGCTTTCTTT.

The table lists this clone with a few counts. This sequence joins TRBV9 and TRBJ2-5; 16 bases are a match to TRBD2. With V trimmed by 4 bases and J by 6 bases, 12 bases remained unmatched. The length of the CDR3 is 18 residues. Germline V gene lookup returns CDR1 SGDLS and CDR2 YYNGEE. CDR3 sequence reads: CASSTGLAGGPTSKTQYF. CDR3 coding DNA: TGTGCCAGCAGCACGGGACTAGCGGGGGGGCCGACGTCAAAGACCCAGTACTTC.

The CDR3 region is CATSSHPPRNSGNTIYF. For the CDR3, the DNA is TGTGCCACCAGCAGCCACCCTCCCAGGAACTCTGGAAACACCATATATTTT. The chain uses TRBV15 and TRBJ1-3; D is unresolved. This CDR3 contains 17 residues. The germline gives CDR1 LNHNV, CDR2 YYDKDF (reference sequence). V lost 3 bases to trimming and J lost 0 bases, with 15 bases between them.

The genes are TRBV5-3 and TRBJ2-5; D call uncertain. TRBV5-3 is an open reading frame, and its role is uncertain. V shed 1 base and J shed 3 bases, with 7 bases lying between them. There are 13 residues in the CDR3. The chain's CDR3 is CARSLICEETQYF. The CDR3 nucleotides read TGTGCCAGAAGCTTGATTTGCGAAGAGACCCAGTACTTC.

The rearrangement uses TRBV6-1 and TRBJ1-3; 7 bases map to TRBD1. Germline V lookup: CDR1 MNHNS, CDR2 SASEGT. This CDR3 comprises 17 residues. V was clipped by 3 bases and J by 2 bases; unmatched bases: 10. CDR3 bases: TGTGCCAGCAGTGAGCCCCCGCAGGGGGTAGCTGGAAACACCATATATTTT. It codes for CASSEPPQGVAGNTIYF.

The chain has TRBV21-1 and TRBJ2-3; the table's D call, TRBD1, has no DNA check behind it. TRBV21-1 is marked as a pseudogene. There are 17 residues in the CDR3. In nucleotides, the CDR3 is TGTGCCAGCAGCGACACACAGAAAATAAATTCAACAGATACGCAGTATTTT. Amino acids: CASSDTQKINSTDTQYF.

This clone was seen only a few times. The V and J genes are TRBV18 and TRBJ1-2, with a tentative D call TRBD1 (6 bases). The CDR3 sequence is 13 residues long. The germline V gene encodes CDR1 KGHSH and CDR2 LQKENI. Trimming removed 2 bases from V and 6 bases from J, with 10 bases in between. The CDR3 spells CASSPRTEDGYTF. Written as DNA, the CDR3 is TGTGCCAGCTCACCAAGGACAGAAGATGGCTACACCTTC.

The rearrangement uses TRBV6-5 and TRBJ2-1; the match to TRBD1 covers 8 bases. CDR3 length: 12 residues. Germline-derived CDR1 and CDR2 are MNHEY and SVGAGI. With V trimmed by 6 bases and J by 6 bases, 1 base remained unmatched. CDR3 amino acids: CASRDRANEQFF. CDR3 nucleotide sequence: TGTGCCAGCAGGGACAGGGCCAATGAGCAGTTCTTC.

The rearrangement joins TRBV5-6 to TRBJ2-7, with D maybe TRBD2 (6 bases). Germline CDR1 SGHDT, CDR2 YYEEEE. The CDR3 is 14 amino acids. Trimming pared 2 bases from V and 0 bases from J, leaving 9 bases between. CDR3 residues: CASSFGGGSYEQYF. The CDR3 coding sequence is TGTGCCAGCAGCTTTGGGGGAGGCTCCTACGAGCAGTACTTC. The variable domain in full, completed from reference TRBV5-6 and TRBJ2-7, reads DAGVTQSPTHLIKTRGQQVTLRCSPKSGHDTVSWYQQALGQGPQFIFQYYEEEERQRGNFPDRFSGHQFPNYSSELNVNALLLGDSALYLCASSFGGGSYEQYFGPGTRLTVT.

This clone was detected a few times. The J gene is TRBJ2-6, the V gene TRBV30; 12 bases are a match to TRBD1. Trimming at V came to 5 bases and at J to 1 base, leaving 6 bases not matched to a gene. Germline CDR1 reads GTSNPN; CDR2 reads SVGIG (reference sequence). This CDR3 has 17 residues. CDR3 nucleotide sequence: TGTGCCTGGCACCGGGACAGGGGGCGATCTGGGGCCAACGTCCTGACTTTC. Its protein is CAWHRDRGRSGANVLTF.

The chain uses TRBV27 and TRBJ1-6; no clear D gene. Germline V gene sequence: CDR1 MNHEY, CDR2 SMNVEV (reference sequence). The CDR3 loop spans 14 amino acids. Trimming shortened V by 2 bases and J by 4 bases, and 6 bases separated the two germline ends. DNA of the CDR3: TGTGCCAGCAGTTTAGCACTGTATAATTCACCCCTCCACTTT. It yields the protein CASSLALYNSPLHF.

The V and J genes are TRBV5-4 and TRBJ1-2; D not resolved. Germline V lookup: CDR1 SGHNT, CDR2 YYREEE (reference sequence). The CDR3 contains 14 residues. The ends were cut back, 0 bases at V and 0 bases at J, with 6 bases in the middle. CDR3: CASSLGTTNYGYTF. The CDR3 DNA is TGTGCCAGCAGCTTGGGAACAACTAACTATGGCTACACCTTC. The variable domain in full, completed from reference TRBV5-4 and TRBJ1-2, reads ETGVTQSPTHLIKTRGQQVTLRCSSQSGHNTVSWYQQALGQGPQFIFQYYREEENGRGNFPPRFSGLQFPNYSSELNVNALELDDSALYLCASSLGTTNYGYTFGSGTRLTVV.

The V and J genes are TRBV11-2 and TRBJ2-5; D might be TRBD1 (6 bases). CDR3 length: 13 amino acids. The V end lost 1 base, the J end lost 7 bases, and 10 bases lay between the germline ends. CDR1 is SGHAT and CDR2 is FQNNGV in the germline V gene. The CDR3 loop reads CASSLGQGRTQYF. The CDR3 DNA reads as TGTGCCAGCAGCTTAGGCCAGGGGAGGACCCAGTACTTC.

The CDR3 region is CASSTQGAQPQHF. The CDR3 DNA sequence: TGTGCCAGCAGCACACAGGGGGCTCAGCCCCAGCATTTT. The chain combines TRBV6-2 or TRBV6-3 with TRBJ1-5; 9 bases are a match to TRBD1. V was pared by 6 bases and J by 6 bases, with 3 bases of the junction left unmatched. The CDR3 is 13 amino acids. CDR1 and CDR2 (germline): MNHEY, SVGEGT.

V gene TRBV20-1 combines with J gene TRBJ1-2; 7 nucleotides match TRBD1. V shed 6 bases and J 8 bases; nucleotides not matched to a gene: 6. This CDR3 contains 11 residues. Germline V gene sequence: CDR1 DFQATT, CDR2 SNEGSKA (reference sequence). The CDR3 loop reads CSAKTGYGYTF. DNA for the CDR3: TGCAGTGCAAAGACAGGGTACGGCTACACCTTC.